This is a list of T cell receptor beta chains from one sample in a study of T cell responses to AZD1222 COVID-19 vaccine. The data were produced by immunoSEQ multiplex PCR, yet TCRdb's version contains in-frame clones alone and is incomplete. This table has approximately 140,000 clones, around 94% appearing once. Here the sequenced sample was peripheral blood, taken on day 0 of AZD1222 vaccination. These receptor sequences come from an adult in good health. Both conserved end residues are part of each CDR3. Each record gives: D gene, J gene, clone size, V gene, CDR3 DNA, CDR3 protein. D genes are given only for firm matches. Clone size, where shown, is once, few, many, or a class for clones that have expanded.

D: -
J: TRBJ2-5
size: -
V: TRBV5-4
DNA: TGTGCCAGCACCGGGTACCAAGAGACCCAGTACTTC
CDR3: CASTGYQETQYF

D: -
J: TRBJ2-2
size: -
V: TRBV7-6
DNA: TGTGCCAGCAGCTCCCGAGACGGACAGAACACCGGGGAGCTGTTTTTT
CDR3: CASSSRDGQNTGELFF

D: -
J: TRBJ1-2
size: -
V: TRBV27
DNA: TGTGCCAGCAGTTACTCGGGATATGGCTACACCTTC
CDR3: CASSYSGYGYTF

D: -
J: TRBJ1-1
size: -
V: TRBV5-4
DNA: TGTGCCAGCAGCTTGCCCAGGGTAGGGAAAGCTTTCTTT
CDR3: CASSLPRVGKAFF

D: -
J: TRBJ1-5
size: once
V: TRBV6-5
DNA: TGTGCCAGCAGTCTCTTATTAGGTCAGGGTCAGCCCCAGCATTTT
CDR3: CASSLLLGQGQPQHF

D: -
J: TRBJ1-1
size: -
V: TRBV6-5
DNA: TGTGCCAGCAGTTACTCGCAGTTCACTGAAGCTTTCTTT
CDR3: CASSYSQFTEAFF

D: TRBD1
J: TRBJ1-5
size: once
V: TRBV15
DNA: TGTGCCACCAGCAGAGAGACAGGGGGAAATCAGCCCCAGCATTTT
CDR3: CATSRETGGNQPQHF

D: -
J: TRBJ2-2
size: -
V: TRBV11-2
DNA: TGTGCCAGCAGCCCAGGGGAGGGGGCCGGGGAGCTGTTTTTT
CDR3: CASSPGEGAGELFF

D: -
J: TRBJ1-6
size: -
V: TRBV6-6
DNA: TGTGCCAGCAACTCGAGAATAGATAATTCACCCCTCCACTTT
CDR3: CASNSRIDNSPLHF

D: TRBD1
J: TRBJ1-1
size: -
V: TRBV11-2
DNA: TGTGCCAGCAGCTTAGCAGGGGGGAACACTGAAGCTTTCTTT
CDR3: CASSLAGGNTEAFF

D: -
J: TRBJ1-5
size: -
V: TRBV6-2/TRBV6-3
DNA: TGTGCCAGCAGTCGGGTTGAAACTGAACACCAGCATTTT
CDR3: CASSRVETEHQHF

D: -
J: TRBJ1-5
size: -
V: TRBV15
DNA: TGTGCCACCAGCAGCGGCATGGAGGGGCCCCAGCATTTT
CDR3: CATSSGMEGPQHF

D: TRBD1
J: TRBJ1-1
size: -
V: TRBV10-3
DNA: TGTGCCAGCGGAGCACAGGGGCCACAGGGTGAAGCTTTCTTT
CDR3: CASGAQGPQGEAFF

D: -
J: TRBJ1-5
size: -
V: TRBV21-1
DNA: TGTGCCAGCAAAAAAGGGAGATTCAATCAGCCCCAGCATTTT
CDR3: CASKKGRFNQPQHF

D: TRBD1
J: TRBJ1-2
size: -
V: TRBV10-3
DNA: TGTGCCATCAGTGAAGGCAGACAGGGGGCCTATGGCTACACCTTC
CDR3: CAISEGRQGAYGYTF

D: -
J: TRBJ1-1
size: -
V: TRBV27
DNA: TGTGCCAGCAAACAGGGTTGGACTGAAGCTTTCTTT
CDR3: CASKQGWTEAFF

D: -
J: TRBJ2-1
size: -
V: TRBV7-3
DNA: TGTGCCAGCAGCTTAACGACGGACAATGAGCAGTTCTTC
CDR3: CASSLTTDNEQFF

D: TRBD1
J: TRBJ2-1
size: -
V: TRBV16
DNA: TGTGCCAGCAGCCAATCTAGGACAGGAGGCAATGAGCAGTTCTTC
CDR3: CASSQSRTGGNEQFF

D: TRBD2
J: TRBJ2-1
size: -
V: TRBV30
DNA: TGTGCCTGGATAGCGGGAGGTTGGTCCAATGAGCAGTTCTTC
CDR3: CAWIAGGWSNEQFF

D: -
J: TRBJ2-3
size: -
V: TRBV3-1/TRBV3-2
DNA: TGTGCCAGCAGCCAAGGGCCCATAAAGCAGGATACAGATACGCAGTATTTT
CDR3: CASSQGPIKQDTDTQYF

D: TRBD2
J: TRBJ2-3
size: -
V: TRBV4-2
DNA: TGTGCCAGCAGCCAAGATCCGGGGGGAATCACAGATACGCAGTATTTT
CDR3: CASSQDPGGITDTQYF

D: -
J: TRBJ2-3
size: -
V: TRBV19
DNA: TGTGCCAGTAGTATAGGACAGCCCTGGCCCACAGATACGCAGTATTTT
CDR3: CASSIGQPWPTDTQYF

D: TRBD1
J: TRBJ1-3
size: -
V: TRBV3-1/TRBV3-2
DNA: TGTGCCAGCAGCCAAGCAGCCGGGACAGGGGGCTTTGGAAACACCATATATTTT
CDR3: CASSQAAGTGGFGNTIYF

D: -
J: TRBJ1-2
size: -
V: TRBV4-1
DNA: TGCGCCAGCAGCCAAGTATCGGGGCCTTATGGCTACACCTTC
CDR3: CASSQVSGPYGYTF

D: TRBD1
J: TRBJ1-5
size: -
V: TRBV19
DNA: TGTGCCAGTACTCCGGGACAGACAAATCAGCCCCAGCATTTT
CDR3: CASTPGQTNQPQHF

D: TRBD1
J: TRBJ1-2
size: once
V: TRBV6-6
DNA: TGTGCCAGCAGCCTGAACCTATTTCACGACCGGGACAGGGCATTCTATGGCTACACCTTC
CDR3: CASSLNLFHDRDRAFYGYTF

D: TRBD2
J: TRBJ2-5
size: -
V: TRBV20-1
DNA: TGCAGTGCTAGTCCTACCCAGGGAGGGGAGACCCAGTACTTC
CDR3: CSASPTQGGETQYF

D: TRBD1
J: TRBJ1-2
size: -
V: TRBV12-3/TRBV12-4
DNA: TGTGCCAGCAGCCGGGGACAGGGCCTAACCCACACCTTC
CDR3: CASSRGQGLTHTF

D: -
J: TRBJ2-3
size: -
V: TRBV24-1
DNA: TGTGCCACCAGTGATCGGCTGGATACGCAGTATTTT
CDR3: CATSDRLDTQYF

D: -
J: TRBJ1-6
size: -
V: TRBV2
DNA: TGTGCCAGCAGTGTGGGGGGTCGGAATTCACCCCTCCACTTT
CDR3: CASSVGGRNSPLHF

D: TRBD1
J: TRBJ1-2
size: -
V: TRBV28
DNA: TGTGCCAGCAGTTGGGGGACAGGGTATGGCTACACCTTC
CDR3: CASSWGTGYGYTF

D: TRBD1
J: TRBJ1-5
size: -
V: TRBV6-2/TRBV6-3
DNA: TGTGCCAGCAGCGACAGGGCGTATAGCAATCAGCCCCAGCATTTT
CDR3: CASSDRAYSNQPQHF

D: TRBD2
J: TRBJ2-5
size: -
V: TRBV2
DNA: TGTGCCAGCAGCGGACAGGGGACTAGCGGGGAGACCCAGTACTTC
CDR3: CASSGQGTSGETQYF

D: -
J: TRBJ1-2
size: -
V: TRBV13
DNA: TGTGCCAGCAGCTTAGGAGATTCTAACTATGGCTACACCTTC
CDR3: CASSLGDSNYGYTF

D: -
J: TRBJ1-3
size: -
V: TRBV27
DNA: TGTGCCAGCAGTTTAGCGGGGGGGTTTGGAAACACCATATATTTT
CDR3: CASSLAGGFGNTIYF